This note documents a single T cell receptor beta chain sequence. This clone's antigen is unknown. No much larger clonotype is one base removed from it; base qualities were not supplied. These data are taken from a study of blood T cell repertoires in COVID-19 (dated by TCRdb to the early 2020s). For the study in its entirety: Collaborator samples came from the United States, Italy and Spain and covered acute and convalescent phases of COVID-19. The material from the prospective study consisted of cDNA or gDNA derived from T cells, B-cell-depleted T cells, or PBMCs. Deeply sampled blood TCRbeta repertoires from subjects exposed to, actively infected with, or recovered from COVID-19 were included in the dataset. The repertoires were released in a freely available public database meant as a resource for research on the immune response to SARS-CoV-2. Samples were obtained from the ongoing ImmuneRACE study (first 160 participants) and from some 1,200 subjects provided by 6 global collaborators. Sample metadata almost always included a de-identified subject ID, COVID-19 status, age in years and sex. Where available, HLA class I and class II types were taken from metadata supplied by the sample provider and were not determined by assay-based typing. What the research found in general, with its limitations: The amount of clinical and demographic metadata varied by source and participant and was provided uncurated.

The immunoSEQ Assay, a bias-controlled multiplex PCR, was used to amplify TCRbeta CDR3 regions from genomic DNA. The authors' pipeline ran thus. The number of nucleated cells in each sample was estimated by amplification of reference gene primers within the assay. Sequence reads were collapsed and filtered to measure the absolute abundance of every unique TCRbeta CDR3 rearrangement. For each sample, productive Simpson clonality was calculated by taking the square root of Simpson's diversity index across productive rearrangements. Drawn from immuneACCESS, this table holds only the in-frame rearrangements with V and J called that TCRdb kept. Clones are partly lost; checked studies trace under half to an unresolved V gene and leave the rest unexplained. That table is the source of V, J and clone size, and D and trimming were worked out from the DNA. The sample table shows about 43,000 clones, and roughly 87% are seen once. The top ten constitute around 9.6% of the sample.

Collaborating institutions collected whole blood in K2EDTA tubes following their own protocols. For TCRbeta analysis, collaborators shipped samples in one of three forms: frozen whole blood, isolated PBMCs, or DNA extracted from either of those sample types. Sequences MNHEY (CDR1) and SMNVEV (CDR2) are obtained from the germline V gene (reference sequence). Taken from cysteine to phenylalanine, the CDR3 has 16 residues. Only the CDR3 DNA is retained, 48 bases long and in frame from the first base. The junction shows trimming of 6 bases on V and 7 bases on J, plus 24 bases between the germline ends. Sequencing input: peripheral blood. The source is a woman of 80 years or more with active COVID-19. The chain is encoded by TRBV27 joined to TRBJ1-2, and TRBD1 may be the D gene, going by 5 matching bases. The nucleotides are TGTGCCAGCAGCTCCACCATTCCGGGACTAGCATCTGGCTACACCTTC. This yields the protein CASSSTIPGLASGYTF.